These 32 T cell receptor beta chains came from one sample sequenced in a study of T-cell memory formation after mild COVID-19. TCRdb re-derived calls from the 5' RACE reads in MiXCR, one entry per CDR3 protein. The sample lists 280,000 or so distinct CDR3 sequences, over 15% occurring once. Material for sequencing was PBMCs or a T cell subset sorted from them (not recorded which). The receptors here all came from a man aged 18 to 30 who had mild COVID-19 (a few samples of this study predate the infection). Cell type and time point are not known.

This clonotype has only a few counts. The gene calls are TRBV15 and TRBJ2-7, with 7 bases aligning to TRBD1. Germline CDR1 is LNHNV and CDR2 is YYDKDF (reference sequence). The trim removed 5 bases at V and 3 bases at J, leaving 7 bases unmatched. The length of the CDR3 is 14 residues. CDR3 sequence: CATSQSGQDYEQYV. DNA of the CDR3: TGTGCCACCAGCCAGTCCGGACAGGACTACGAGCAGTACGTC.

The chain recombines TRBV7-9 with TRBJ1-1; D is unclear. V shed 6 bases and J shed 5 bases, with 7 bases lying between them. The CDR3 has 11 residues. Germline V gives CDR1 SEHNR, CDR2 FQNEAQ (reference sequence). CDR3 region: CASRGYTEAFF. CDR3 DNA sequence: TGTGCCAGCAGGGGCTATACTGAAGCTTTCTTT.

This clonotype was seen only a few times. The chain couples TRBV20-1 to TRBJ2-3; D tentatively fits TRBD1 or TRBD2 (7 bases each). The germline V and J ends were trimmed by 5 bases and 5 bases, with 20 bases remaining between them. The CDR3 has 15 amino acids. CDR1 is DFQATT and CDR2 is SNEGSKA in the germline V gene (reference sequence). Written as DNA, the CDR3 is TGCAGTGCTTCCCGGGCCCAGGGGGGGGGAGATACGCAGTATTTT. Translated, it gives CSASRAQGGGDTQYF.

This clonotype was detected once. The chain employs TRBV4-3 and TRBJ2-6; D is ambiguous. V was pared by 0 bases and J by 2 bases, with 11 bases between. Germline CDR1 and CDR2: LGHNA and YSLEER. This CDR3 has 17 amino acids. This chain's CDR3 is CASSQDWEVTGANVLTF. The DNA of the CDR3 is TGCGCCAGCAGCCAAGATTGGGAAGTAACTGGGGCCAACGTCCTGACTTTC.

The rearrangement links TRBV2 to TRBJ2-4; D is undetermined. The CDR3 totals 13 residues. Germline V gene sequence: CDR1 SNHLY, CDR2 FYNNEI. Trimming cost V 7 bases and J 8 bases, with 15 bases left between them. CDR3 sequence reads: CASKAGPMDIQYF. In DNA, the CDR3 is TGTGCCAGCAAAGCAGGCCCCATGGACATTCAGTACTTC.

This clonotype was detected a few times. The chain couples TRBV20-1 to TRBJ2-7; 7 nucleotides agree with TRBD1. Germline trimming cut 3 bases from V and 2 bases from J; bases unmatched to any gene: 7. CDR1 and CDR2 from the germline V gene are DFQATT and SNEGSKA (reference sequence). This CDR3 contains 14 residues. CDR3 DNA: TGCAGTGCTAGGGACGGGGACAGCCCCTACGAGCAGTACGTC. It translates to CSARDGDSPYEQYV.

This clonotype was counted a few times. The rearrangement joins TRBV19 to TRBJ2-1; TRBD1 matches at 9 bases. The CDR3 sequence is 15 residues long. Unmatched junction bases numbered 6, after V lost 9 bases and J lost 0 bases. The germline CDR1 and CDR2 sequences are LNHDA and SQIVND (reference sequence). The CDR3 DNA sequence: TGTGCCAGCGACAGGGGGACGAGCTCCTACAATGAGCAGTTCTTC. Translation: CASDRGTSSYNEQFF. The whole variable domain, filled in from reference TRBV19 and TRBJ2-1, reads DGGITQSPKYLFRKEGQNVTLSCEQNLNHDAMYWYRQDPGQGLRLIYYSQIVNDFQKGDIAEGYSVSREKKESFPLTVTSAQKNPTAFYLCASDRGTSSYNEQFFGPGTRLTVL.

The chain couples TRBV7-3 to TRBJ1-2; 7 bases fit TRBD1. Germline CDR1 and CDR2: SGHTA and FQGTGA. With V trimmed by 2 bases and J by 7 bases, 10 bases remained unmatched. The CDR3 has 15 amino acids. The DNA of the CDR3 is TGTGCCAGCAGCTTAGGCCCCACAGGGGATGGTGGCTACACCTTC. It is translated as CASSLGPTGDGGYTF.

This clonotype was detected a few times. The chain links TRBV4-2 to TRBJ2-3; 12 bases agree with TRBD2. The CDR3 runs 18 residues. The V gene's germline CDR1 is LGHNA and CDR2 YNFKEQ. The trim removed 4 bases at V and 0 bases at J, leaving 8 bases unmatched. In nucleotides, the CDR3 is TGTGCCAGCAGCCTGACGTCTAGCGGGGGGGTAAGCACAGATACGCAGTATTTT. This codes for CASSLTSSGGVSTDTQYF.

The rearrangement joins TRBV5-6 to TRBJ2-7; D unresolved. Germline lookup yields CDR1 SGHDT and CDR2 YYEEEE. V lost 2 bases, J lost 5 bases, and 11 bases lay in between. This CDR3 is 13 amino acids long. The CDR3 protein is CASSFGEPNEQYF. CDR3 nucleotides: TGTGCCAGCAGCTTCGGCGAGCCCAACGAGCAGTACTTC. Using reference TRBV5-6 and TRBJ2-7 for the parts outside the CDR3, the full variable domain is DAGVTQSPTHLIKTRGQQVTLRCSPKSGHDTVSWYQQALGQGPQFIFQYYEEEERQRGNFPDRFSGHQFPNYSSELNVNALLLGDSALYLCASSFGEPNEQYFGPGTRLTVT.

The J gene is TRBJ2-5, the V gene TRBV24-1; 10 positions match TRBD1. J was trimmed by 2 bases and V by 4 bases; bases with no gene match: 3. The germline V gene encodes CDR1 KGHDR and CDR2 SFDVKD. There are 15 residues in the CDR3. CDR3 bases: TGTGCCACCAGTGACCGGGGACAGGGGCAAGAGACCCAGTACTTC. This translates into CATSDRGQGQETQYF.

The chain links TRBV5-1 to TRBJ2-3; 8 bases line up with TRBD2. With 5 bases clipped from V and 4 bases from J, the junction kept 12 bases outside the gene matches. In germline, CDR1 is SGHRS, CDR2 YFSETQ. There are 16 residues in the CDR3. In nucleotides, the CDR3 is TGCGCCAGCAGAGCCTATGTGGCGGGGGGTCCAGATACGCAGTATTTT. This sequence encodes CASRAYVAGGPDTQYF.

The rearrangement links TRBV7-3 to TRBJ2-4; maybe TRBD1 (6 bases). V was shortened by 2 bases and J by 5 bases, with 10 bases between the two germline ends. From germline, CDR1 is SGHTA and CDR2 FQGTGA. The CDR3 runs to 14 residues. The CDR3 coding sequence is TGTGCCAGCAGCTTAGGTTACAGGGAAAACATTCAGTACTTC. This encodes CASSLGYRENIQYF. Drawing the rest from reference TRBV7-3 and TRBJ2-4, the complete variable domain is GAGVSQTPSNKVTEKGKYVELRCDPISGHTALYWYRQSLGQGPEFLIYFQGTGAADDSGLPNDRFFAVRPEGSVSTLKIQRTERGDSAVYLCASSLGYRENIQYFGAGTRLSVL.

In this sample, this clonotype turned up many times. The chain carries TRBV20-1 and TRBJ2-3, with TRBD1 matching over 8 bases. J lost 8 bases, V lost 1 base, and 11 bases had no gene match. The CDR3 contains 15 residues. The V gene's germline CDR1 is DFQATT and CDR2 SNEGSKA (reference sequence). The CDR3 bases are TGCAGTGCTAGAGCTGTCCAGGGGGCCGTGACTACGCAGTATTTT. This gives the protein CSARAVQGAVTTQYF.

The rearrangement uses TRBV21-1 and TRBJ1-6; the DNA was not used to check the table's D call, TRBD1. TRBV21-1 is given as a pseudogene. The CDR3 runs to 14 residues. CDR3 loop: CASNPGTGTSHLHF. The DNA for the CDR3 is TGTGCCAGCAACCCCGGGACAGGGACGTCTCACCTCCACTTT.

This clonotype was detected many times. The chain has TRBV4-2 and TRBJ1-6; 11 bases fit TRBD1. J lost 9 bases, V lost 0 bases, and 4 bases had no gene match. The CDR3 has 16 residues. CDR1 and CDR2 from the germline V gene are LGHNA and YNFKEQ. This CDR3 reads CASSQDRGTGGSPLHF. The CDR3 nucleotides read TGTGCCAGCAGCCAAGATCGGGGGACAGGGGGTTCACCCCTCCACTTT.

The chain recombines TRBV2 with TRBJ1-3; D unclear. V lost 3 bases to trimming and J lost 2 bases, with 8 bases between them. Germline V gives CDR1 SNHLY, CDR2 FYNNEI. This CDR3 has 14 residues. CDR3 region: CASSDQTTGNTIYF. The CDR3 nucleotides are TGTGCCAGCAGTGATCAGACTACTGGAAACACCATATATTTT.

The V call is TRBV19, the J call TRBJ1-5; D is uncertain. This CDR3 contains 12 residues. Trimming removed 5 bases at V and 7 bases at J, with 9 bases between. Germline CDR1 LNHDA, CDR2 SQIVND (reference sequence). The CDR3 is CASSVSRQPQHF. The CDR3 bases are TGTGCCAGTAGTGTTTCCCGGCAGCCCCAGCATTTT.

In its sample, this clonotype was seen many times. J is TRBJ2-1 and V is TRBV28; 13 bases fit TRBD2. The CDR3 runs to 19 residues. CDR1 is MDHEN and CDR2 is SYDVKM in the germline V gene. V was pared by 6 bases and J by 0 bases, with 11 bases of the junction left unmatched. CDR3 sequence reads: CASSLPGLAGTSSYNEQFF. For the CDR3, the DNA is TGTGCCAGCAGCCTACCGGGACTAGCGGGGACGAGCTCCTACAATGAGCAGTTCTTC.

There are a few counts of this clonotype. The rearrangement uses TRBV4-3 and TRBJ2-3; TRBD1 agrees at 9 bases. The CDR3 totals 16 residues. V was clipped by 4 bases and J by 3 bases; unmatched bases: 8. The germline V gene encodes CDR1 LGHNA and CDR2 YSLEER. DNA of the CDR3: TGCGCCAGCAGCCTTGTCGGACAGGGGACAACAGATACGCAGTATTTT. It is translated as CASSLVGQGTTDTQYF.

The genes are TRBV7-9 and TRBJ1-2; unclear D gene. CDR3 size: 16 residues. Germline values: CDR1 SEHNR, CDR2 FQNEAQ (reference sequence). V was trimmed by 1 base and J by 0 bases, leaving 12 bases between them. CDR3 sequence (DNA): TGTGCCAGCAGCTTAGTTCGGGCAGGAACTAACTATGGCTACACCTTC. Translation gives CASSLVRAGTNYGYTF.

This chain links TRBV15 with TRBJ2-2; D not resolved. Germline CDR1 reads LNHNV; CDR2 reads YYDKDF (reference sequence). V was clipped by 5 bases and J by 4 bases, with 11 bases between them. The CDR3 extends over 14 amino acids. The CDR3 DNA reads as TGTGCCACCAGCGATGGGTGGACCACCGGGGAGCTGTTTTTT. Translation gives CATSDGWTTGELFF.

This clonotype was detected a few times. The chain combines TRBV6-5 with TRBJ2-2; tentatively, D is TRBD2 (6 bases). The CDR3 length is 15 residues. V lost 2 bases, J lost 5 bases, and 12 bases lay in between. Germline V lookup: CDR1 MNHEY, CDR2 SVGAGI. This CDR3 reads CASSYGTPGTGELFF. The CDR3 region has the DNA TGTGCCAGCAGTTACGGGACTCCGGGAACCGGGGAGCTGTTTTTT.

This chain joins TRBV29-1 and TRBJ1-2, with D unclear. Germline-derived CDR1 and CDR2 are SQVTM and ANQGSEA. Trimming shortened V by 4 bases and J by 5 bases, and 14 bases separated the two germline ends. The CDR3 extends over 13 amino acids. The CDR3 DNA is TGCAGCGTTGGGCTGTCTGAGGTTTATGGCTACACCTTC. Translated, it gives CSVGLSEVYGYTF.

The chain links TRBV9 to TRBJ2-2, with D perhaps TRBD2 (6 bases). The germline CDR1 and CDR2 sequences are SGDLS and YYNGEE. V lost 3 bases and J 0 bases, leaving 9 bases between the germline ends. The CDR3 loop spans 15 amino acids. The CDR3 DNA reads as TGTGCCAGCAGCGGCGAGCGGGCGAACACCGGGGAGCTGTTTTTT. This sequence encodes CASSGERANTGELFF.

V and J are TRBV19 and TRBJ1-6; 7 bases match TRBD1. This CDR3 has 15 amino acids. Trimming removed 7 bases from V and 5 bases from J; junction bases left unmatched: 8. From germline, CDR1 is LNHDA and CDR2 SQIVND (reference sequence). The chain's CDR3 is CASTKTGIDNSPLHF. CDR3 coding DNA: TGTGCCAGTACCAAGACAGGGATTGATAATTCACCCCTCCACTTT.

This clonotype turned up a few times. The chain combines TRBV7-9 with TRBJ2-7; D may be TRBD1 (6 bases). Trimming removed 5 bases at V and 7 bases at J, with 33 bases between. The CDR3 has 19 amino acids. The germline gives CDR1 SEHNR, CDR2 FQNEAQ (reference sequence). CDR3 sequence: CASSPPDRTFPALFPEQYF. CDR3 DNA sequence: TGTGCCAGCAGCCCCCCCGACAGGACGTTTCCTGCATTATTCCCTGAGCAGTACTTC. The full variable domain, with the rest looked up from reference TRBV7-9 and TRBJ2-7, is DTGVSQNPRHKITKRGQNVTFRCDPISEHNRLYWYRQTLGQGPEFLTYFQNEAQLEKSRLLSDRFSAERPKGSFSTLEIQRTEQGDSAMYLCASSPPDRTFPALFPEQYFGPGTRLTVT.

The chain couples TRBV23-1 to TRBJ2-1, with TRBD2 matching over 11 bases. TRBV23-1 is known as an ORF, though its function is uncertain. The V segment lost 1 base and the J segment 0 bases; nucleotides outside the gene matches: 8. The CDR3 sequence is 19 residues long. The CDR3 DNA sequence: TGCGCCAGCAGTCAATTTAGCGGGGGGGTTTTTTGCTCCTACAATGAGCAGTTCTTC. It translates to CASSQFSGGVFCSYNEQFF.

CDR3 sequence reads: CASTVDRGNTEAFF. The CDR3 nucleotides read TGTGCCAGCACCGTGGACAGGGGGAACACTGAAGCTTTCTTT. The chain combines TRBV7-8 with TRBJ1-1; 9 bases match TRBD1. Germline lookup yields CDR1 SGHVS and CDR2 FQNEAQ. The V gene end was trimmed by 7 bases and the J gene end by 1 base; junction bases not matched to a gene: 4. The CDR3 extends over 14 amino acids.

This chain connects TRBV7-3 to TRBJ1-5; possibly TRBD1 for D (6 bases). The CDR3 has 19 amino acids. Germline V gives CDR1 SGHTA, CDR2 FQGTGA. Deletions cut 1 base from V and 0 bases from J, with 19 bases between. CDR3 sequence (DNA): TGTGCCAGCAGCTTAAGTCAGGGAAGGGGGGCCTATAGCAATCAGCCCCAGCATTTT. Protein sequence: CASSLSQGRGAYSNQPQHF.

The chain couples TRBV7-3 to TRBJ2-3; perhaps TRBD1 as D (5 bases). The CDR3 is 16 amino acids. CDR1 and CDR2 from the germline V gene are SGHTA and FQGTGA. Trimming shortened V by 0 bases and J by 6 bases, and 16 bases separated the two germline ends. As DNA, the CDR3 is TGTGCCAGCAGCTTAACAGGGTGGGGCCCGAGGGATACGCAGTATTTT. It is translated as CASSLTGWGPRDTQYF.

The chain links TRBV12-3 or TRBV12-4 to TRBJ2-3; D is undetermined. The V end was cut by 5 bases, the J end by 2 bases, with 14 bases between. The CDR3 runs to 15 residues. The CDR3 bases are TGTGCCAGCAGTCCCGCGGAAGCTTTCACAGATACGCAGTATTTT. Residues: CASSPAEAFTDTQYF.